Here is one T cell receptor beta chain with its context. Its antigen is still unknown. The germline V gene has CDR1 SGHTA and CDR2 FQGNSA. The CDR3 consists of 18 residues. V gave up 5 bases and J gave up 7 bases, with 27 bases separating them. The record originates from a study of type 1 regulatory T cells. On the study more broadly: This in vitro CD4 product, T-allo10, is enriched for Tr1 cells and alloantigen-specific.

Graft donor-derived T-allo10 cells were described as host-alloantigen-specific, anergic, and alloantigen-specifically suppressive. A single record per CDR3 protein comes from TCRdb applying MiXCR to the reads. The table lists 20,000 to 30,000 distinct CDR3 sequences, about two thirds of them singletons. Sequenced input: cultured T cells, either the whole culture or a sorted T cell fraction (not recorded which). Subset reported: Tr1-enriched cell product generated in vitro against host alloantigens. The chain combines TRBV7-2 with TRBJ1-3; D uncertain. The origin of this receptor is a human donor in good health. The CDR3 is CASSQLSTGVGLANTIYF. Here the CDR3 DNA reads TGTGCCAGCAGCCAACTCTCGACGGGTGTTGGTTTGGCGAACACCATATATTTT.